This T cell receptor (beta chain) stems from a study of T cell responses to AZD1222 COVID-19 vaccine. On the study more broadly: Combined were second doses at about 4 or about 12 weeks.

This CDR3 has 14 residues. Trimming took off 6 bases at V and 4 bases at J, with 16 bases between the two ends. CDR1 and CDR2 from the germline V gene are ENHRY and SYGVKD. Broader study findings: Recipients of AZD1222 seropositive at baseline numbered only 5 or 6. The repertoires were collected only after the peak T cell response.

Profiled with immunoSEQ multiplex PCR; TCRdb holds only in-frame clones, not every one. The sample consists of about 35,000 clones, 75% to 90% of them appearing once. As concerns this clone: The antigen remains undetermined.

The receptor was isolated from an adult in good health. The V and J genes are TRBV10-3 and TRBJ2-7; possible D gene TRBD1, 5 bases. The source was peripheral blood, collected on day 0 of AZD1222 vaccination. CDR3 nucleotide sequence: TGTGCCATCAGGTCGGTCGGTTCAGGGTACGAGCAGTACTTC. Translating it yields CAIRSVGSGYEQYF.